This paragraph reports one TCR beta chain. The data derive from a study of early T cells in non-severe SARS-CoV-2 infection. A single record per CDR3 protein comes from TCRdb applying MiXCR to the 5' RACE reads. The table includes 35,000 to 45,000 distinct CDR3 sequences, roughly 6.8% detected once. This receptor was obtained from an adult who was a healthcare worker with PCR-confirmed SARS-CoV-2 infection or an uninfected control (not recorded which). The specimen was whole blood, collected at baseline.

The CDR3 is CASSFPGTDQPQHF. The DNA of the CDR3 is TGTGCCAGCAGTTTCCCGGGGACAGATCAGCCCCAGCATTTT. V usage is TRBV6-6 and J usage is TRBJ1-5; 7 nucleotides agree with TRBD1. This CDR3 has 14 amino acids. Per the germline V gene, CDR1 is MNHNY and CDR2 is SVGAGI (reference sequence). Trimming took 4 bases from V and 5 from J; bases not matched to a gene: 5.